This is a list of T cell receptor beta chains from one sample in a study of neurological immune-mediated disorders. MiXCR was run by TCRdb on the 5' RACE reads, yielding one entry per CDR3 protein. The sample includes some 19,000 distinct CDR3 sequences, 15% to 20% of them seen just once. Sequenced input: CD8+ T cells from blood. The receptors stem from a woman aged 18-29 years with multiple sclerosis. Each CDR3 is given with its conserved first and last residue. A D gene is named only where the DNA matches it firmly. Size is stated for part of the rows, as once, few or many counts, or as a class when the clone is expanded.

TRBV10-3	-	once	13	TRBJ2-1	CAMKGREPDEQFF	TGTGCCATGAAGGGGCGGGAACCGGATGAGCAGTTCTTC
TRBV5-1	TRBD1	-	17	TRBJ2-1	CASSLNAGQGANNEQFF	TGCGCCAGCAGCTTAAATGCTGGGCAGGGGGCAAACAATGAGCAGTTCTTC
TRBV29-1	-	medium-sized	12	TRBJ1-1	CSVGGRTAEAFF	TGCAGCGTTGGGGGCCGTACGGCTGAAGCTTTCTTT
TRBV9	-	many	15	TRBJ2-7	CASSPTGRGAYEQYF	TGTGCCAGCAGCCCTACGGGACGGGGTGCCTACGAGCAGTACTTC
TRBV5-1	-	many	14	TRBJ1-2	CASNHRAQGEGYTF	TGCGCCAGCAATCACCGGGCCCAAGGGGAGGGCTACACCTTC
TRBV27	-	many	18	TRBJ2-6	CASREKQGLGSGANVLTF	TGTGCCAGCAGAGAAAAACAGGGCCTAGGAAGTGGGGCCAACGTCCTGACTTTC
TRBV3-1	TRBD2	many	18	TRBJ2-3	CASSQGISTSGSTDTQYF	TGTGCCAGCAGCCAAGGAATTTCGACTAGCGGGAGCACAGATACGCAGTATTTT
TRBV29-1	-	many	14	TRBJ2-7	CSVEEGQTTYEQYF	TGCAGCGTTGAAGAAGGACAAACGACCTACGAGCAGTACTTC
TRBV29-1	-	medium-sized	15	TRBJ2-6	CSVTQEKAGANVLTF	TGCAGCGTCACACAAGAAAAGGCTGGGGCCAACGTCCTGACTTTC
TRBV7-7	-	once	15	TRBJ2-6	CASSFYNSGANVLTF	TGTGCTAGCAGCTTCTACAACTCTGGGGCCAACGTCCTGACTTTC
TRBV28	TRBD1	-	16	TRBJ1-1	CASSFSFGTENTEAFF	TGTGCCAGCAGCTTCTCTTTTGGGACAGAGAACACTGAAGCTTTCTTT
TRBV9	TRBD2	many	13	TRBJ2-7	CASSPSGAYEQYF	TGTGCCAGCAGCCCGAGCGGGGCTTACGAGCAGTACTTC
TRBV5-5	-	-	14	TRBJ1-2	CASSLGDPSYGYTF	TGTGCCAGCAGCTTGGGGGATCCCAGCTATGGCTACACCTTC
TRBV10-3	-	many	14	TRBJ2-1	CAISAAQGSNEQFF	TGTGCCATCAGTGCCGCACAGGGAAGCAATGAGCAGTTCTTC
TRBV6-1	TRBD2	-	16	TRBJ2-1	CASSRLAESSYNEQFF	TGTGCCAGCAGCCGCCTAGCGGAGAGCTCCTACAATGAGCAGTTCTTC
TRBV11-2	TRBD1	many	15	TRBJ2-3	CASSPISTGTDTQYF	TGTGCCAGCAGCCCCATATCGACAGGGACAGATACGCAGTATTTT
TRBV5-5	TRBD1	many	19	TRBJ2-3	CASSLFYAGTGASTDTQYF	TGTGCCAGCAGCTTGTTTTACGCCGGGACAGGGGCTAGCACAGATACGCAGTATTTT
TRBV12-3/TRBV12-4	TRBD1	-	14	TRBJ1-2	CASSLGAGGYSYTF	TGTGCCAGCAGTTTAGGGGCAGGGGGATACAGCTACACCTTC
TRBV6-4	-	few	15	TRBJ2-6	CASSPDPSGANVLTF	TGTGCCAGCAGTCCCGACCCCAGCGGGGCCAACGTCCTGACTTTC
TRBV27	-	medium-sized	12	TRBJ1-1	CASGLVGTEAFF	TGTGCCAGCGGTCTCGTGGGCACTGAAGCTTTCTTT
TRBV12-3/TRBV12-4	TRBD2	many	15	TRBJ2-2	CASTAGEVVPGELFF	TGTGCCAGCACCGCGGGGGAGGTGGTCCCCGGGGAGCTGTTTTTT
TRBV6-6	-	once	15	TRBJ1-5	CASSYGRAPNQPQHF	TGTGCCAGCAGTTACGGCAGGGCCCCCAATCAGCCCCAGCATTTT
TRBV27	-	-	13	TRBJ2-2	CASSAFRGGELFF	TGTGCCAGCAGTGCATTTAGGGGCGGGGAGCTGTTTTTT
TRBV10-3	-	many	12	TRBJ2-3	CAIRTGKDTQYF	TGTGCCATCAGGACTGGGAAAGATACGCAGTATTTT
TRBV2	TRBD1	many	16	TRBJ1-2	CASKRTGGPPNYGYTF	TGTGCCAGCAAAAGGACAGGGGGCCCCCCTAACTATGGCTACACCTTC
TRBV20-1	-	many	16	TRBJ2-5	CSARDRGARGKETQYF	TGCAGTGCTAGAGATCGTGGGGCACGGGGAAAAGAGACCCAGTACTTC
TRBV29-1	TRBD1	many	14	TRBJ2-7	CSVGGQGSSYEQYF	TGCAGCGTTGGGGGACAGGGGAGCTCCTACGAGCAGTACTTC
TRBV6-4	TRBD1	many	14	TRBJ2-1	CASKQGARYNEQFF	TGTGCCAGCAAACAGGGGGCTAGGTACAATGAGCAGTTCTTC
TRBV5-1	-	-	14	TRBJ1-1	CASSLGYREMEAFF	TGCGCCAGCAGCTTGGGGTACAGGGAGATGGAAGCTTTCTTT
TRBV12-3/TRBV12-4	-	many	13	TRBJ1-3	CASIPGPGNTIYF	TGTGCCAGCATCCCAGGGCCTGGAAACACCATATATTTT
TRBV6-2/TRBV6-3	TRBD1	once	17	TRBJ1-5	CASSSPRQGMGSQPQHF	TGTGCCAGCAGCTCCCCTCGACAGGGAATGGGGAGTCAGCCCCAGCATTTT
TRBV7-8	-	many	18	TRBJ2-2	CASSPPIGASRRAGELFF	TGTGCCAGCAGCCCCCCTATAGGGGCCTCCCGAAGGGCCGGGGAGCTGTTTTTT
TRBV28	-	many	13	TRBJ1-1	CASMMRGDTEAFF	TGTGCCAGCATGATGAGGGGGGACACTGAAGCTTTCTTT
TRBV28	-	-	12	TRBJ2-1	CASSSGTARGFF	TGTGCCAGCAGTTCCGGTACAGCCCGAGGGTTCTTC
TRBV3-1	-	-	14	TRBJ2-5	CASSQEGDIETQYF	TGTGCCAGCAGCCAAGAAGGGGACATAGAGACCCAGTACTTC
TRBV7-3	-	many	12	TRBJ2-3	CASSLDTDTQYF	TGTGCCAGCAGCTTAGACACAGATACGCAGTATTTT
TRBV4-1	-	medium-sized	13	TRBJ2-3	CASGRDSTDTQYF	TGCGCCAGCGGAAGGGACTCCACAGATACGCAGTATTTT
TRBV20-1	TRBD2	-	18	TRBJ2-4	CSASLIAGGSGAKNIQYF	TGCAGTGCTAGCCTGATAGCGGGAGGGTCCGGTGCCAAAAACATTCAGTACTTC
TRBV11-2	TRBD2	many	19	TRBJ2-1	CASSLVPHYSGRPDNEQFF	TGTGCCAGCAGCTTAGTGCCCCATTATAGCGGGAGGCCAGACAATGAGCAGTTCTTC
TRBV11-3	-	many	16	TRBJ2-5	CASSFLTRPGQETQYF	TGTGCCAGCAGCTTTTTGACAAGGCCAGGACAAGAGACCCAGTACTTC
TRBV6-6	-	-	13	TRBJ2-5	CASSYGTEETQYF	TGTGCCAGCAGTTACGGAACCGAAGAGACCCAGTACTTC
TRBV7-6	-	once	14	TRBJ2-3	CASSLAFGTDTQYF	TGTGCCAGCAGCTTAGCATTCGGCACAGATACGCAGTATTTT
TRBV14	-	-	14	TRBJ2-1	CASSQDMIGEEQFF	TGTGCCAGCAGCCAAGATATGATCGGGGAAGAGCAGTTCTTC
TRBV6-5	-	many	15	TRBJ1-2	CASSYSIMGGDGYTF	TGTGCCAGCAGTTACTCGATTATGGGGGGGGATGGCTACACCTTC
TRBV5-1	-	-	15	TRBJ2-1	CASSPSAGTSNEQFF	TGCGCCAGCAGCCCGTCTGCCGGGACCAGTAATGAGCAGTTCTTC
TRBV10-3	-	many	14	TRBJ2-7	CAISESNRRHEQYF	TGTGCCATCAGTGAGTCAAACAGGAGGCACGAGCAGTACTTC
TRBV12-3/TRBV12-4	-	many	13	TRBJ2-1	CASTPGSMGEQFF	TGTGCCAGCACCCCGGGATCTATGGGTGAGCAGTTCTTC